This T cell receptor beta chain was captured in a study of siplizumab effects on memory and regulatory T cells. TCR templates numbering some 10^5 were assayed per sample. The protocol was immunoSEQ multiplex PCR, while the TCRdb copy is restricted to in-frame clones and leaves out a portion. The data show over 85,000 clones, approximately 93% seen once. The ends were cut back, 6 bases at V and 5 bases at J, with 14 bases in the middle. This CDR3 contains 14 residues. From germline, CDR1 is SGHNT and CDR2 YENEEA. This clonotype was obtained from a human donor in good health. The chain joins TRBV11-3 to TRBJ1-3; D ambiguous. Sequencing was done on a sample of non-Treg CD4+ T cells sorted from blood. The CDR3 sequence is CASSDLVRRNTIYF. In DNA, the CDR3 is TGTGCCAGCAGTGATCTGGTTAGGAGAAACACCATATATTTT. The complete variable domain, with remaining parts taken from reference TRBV11-3 and TRBJ1-3, reads EAGVVQSPRYKIIEKKQPVAFWCNPISGHNTLYWYLQNLGQGPELLIRYENEEAVDDSQLPKDRFSAERLKGVDSTLKIQPAELGDSAVYLCASSDLVRRNTIYFGEGSWLTVV.